Following are 14 T cell receptor beta chains from one sample sequenced in a study of blood T cell repertoires in COVID-19. TCRdb keeps only in-frame clones here, not all; method: immunoSEQ multiplex PCR. The sample holds about 39,000 clones, 90% to 95% seen once. Sequencing was done on a sample of peripheral blood. The receptor source for this set is a middle-aged man with active COVID-19.

The genes are TRBV6-1 and TRBJ2-2; TRBD1 agrees at 10 bases. The CDR3 has 16 residues. J lost 3 bases, V lost 4 bases, and 5 bases had no gene match. Germline V gene lookup returns CDR1 MNHNS and CDR2 SASEGT. CDR3 sequence (DNA): TGTGCCAGCAGTGTCCGTGGGACAGGGGACACCGGGGAGCTGTTTTTT. Translating gives CASSVRGTGDTGELFF.

V is TRBV11-3 and J is TRBJ1-5; D gene uncertain. V was clipped by 1 base and J by 0 bases, with 7 bases between them. Germline CDR1 reads SGHNT; CDR2 reads YENEEA. The CDR3 length is 15 residues. CDR3 sequence (DNA): TGTGCCAGCAGCTTAGGAGGCCGTAGCAATCAGCCCCAGCATTTT. Residues: CASSLGGRSNQPQHF. The full variable domain, with the rest looked up from reference TRBV11-3 and TRBJ1-5, is EAGVVQSPRYKIIEKKQPVAFWCNPISGHNTLYWYLQNLGQGPELLIRYENEEAVDDSQLPKDRFSAERLKGVDSTLKIQPAELGDSAVYLCASSLGGRSNQPQHFGDGTRLSIL.

This chain links TRBV7-8 with TRBJ2-5; D gene unclear. This CDR3 has 18 residues. Germline V gives CDR1 SGHVS, CDR2 FQNEAQ. Trimming removed 2 bases at V and 0 bases at J, with 19 bases between. CDR3 sequence (DNA): TGTGCCAGCAGCTTATTTCCCCCCGCGGAGCTCAACCAAGAGACCCAGTACTTC. Amino acids: CASSLFPPAELNQETQYF.

This rearrangement joins TRBV19 to TRBJ2-7, with 8 bases identical to TRBD2. This CDR3 is 15 amino acids long. Trimming took 5 bases from V and 2 from J; bases not matched to a gene: 8. CDR1 is LNHDA, CDR2 SQIVND, per germline (reference sequence). Here the CDR3 DNA reads TGTGCCAGTAGTGGGCCGGGAGCGGGAGCCTACGAGCAGTACTTC. Protein sequence: CASSGPGAGAYEQYF.

The rearrangement joins TRBV7-9 to TRBJ2-5; the D gene is possibly TRBD2 (6 bases). Germline CDR1 reads SEHNR; CDR2 reads FQNEAQ (reference sequence). The CDR3 sequence is 16 residues long. Trimming left V 5 bases short and J 4 bases short, with 20 bases between. The CDR3: CASSRDSSLVIETQYF. CDR3 nucleotide sequence: TGTGCCAGCAGCCGGGACTCCTCCCTGGTAATAGAGACCCAGTACTTC.

This rearrangement joins TRBV9 to TRBJ2-3; a weak D match, TRBD2 (6 bases). Trimming removed 6 bases at V and 2 bases at J, with 16 bases between. The CDR3 covers 15 residues. Per the germline V gene, CDR1 is SGDLS and CDR2 is YYNGEE. The CDR3 bases are TGTGCCAGCACCCCCCTTAGCGGACTCACAGATACGCAGTATTTT. This sequence encodes CASTPLSGLTDTQYF.

This clone was seen just once. The genes are TRBV25-1 and TRBJ1-1; 8 bases match TRBD1. J gave up 1 base and V 5 bases, and 9 bases lay outside the gene matches. Germline values: CDR1 MGHDK, CDR2 SYGVNS. This CDR3 is 16 amino acids long. CDR3 residues: CASSFSLGTGNTEAFF. CDR3 sequence (DNA): TGTGCCAGCAGTTTCTCCCTCGGGACAGGGAACACTGAAGCTTTCTTT.

The rearrangement uses TRBV21-1 and TRBJ2-3; the D call of TRBD1 is as the table states it, not checked on the DNA. TRBV21-1 is a known pseudogene. The CDR3 length is 16 residues. The CDR3 bases are TGTGCCAGCAGCAAAGAGGTCCAGGGCCGGACAGATACGCAGTATTTT. Protein product: CASSKEVQGRTDTQYF.

V usage is TRBV11-2 and J usage is TRBJ2-3; 7 bases are shared with TRBD1. CDR1 is SGHAT and CDR2 is FQNNGV in the germline V gene. Losses at the gene ends were 5 bases for V and 3 bases for J; bases not matched to a gene: 11. The CDR3 totals 16 residues. The CDR3 protein is CASSNEGAGKTDTQYF. As DNA, the CDR3 is TGTGCCAGCAGCAACGAGGGGGCCGGAAAAACAGATACGCAGTATTTT.

This sequence joins TRBV6-5 and TRBJ1-6, with TRBD1 identical over 8 bases. The CDR3 runs to 14 residues. Germline V gene lookup returns CDR1 MNHEY and CDR2 SVGAGI. V dropped 6 bases and J dropped 7; count of bases not matched to a gene: 5. The CDR3 loop is CASSVGTGNSPLHF. As DNA, the CDR3 is TGTGCCAGCAGCGTCGGGACAGGAAATTCACCCCTCCACTTT.

This chain joins TRBV9 and TRBJ2-1, with D tentatively TRBD1 (6 bases). With 0 bases removed from V and 5 bases from J, the gap between germline ends came to 15 bases. Germline V gene lookup returns CDR1 SGDLS and CDR2 YYNGEE. The length of the CDR3 is 16 residues. The CDR3 reads CASSVVGQLTDNEQFF. In DNA form, the CDR3 reads TGTGCCAGCAGCGTAGTCGGACAGCTTACCGACAATGAGCAGTTCTTC.

This chain connects TRBV3-1 (or the pseudogene TRBV3-2) to TRBJ1-6, with TRBD1 as a possible D gene (5 bases). Germline-derived CDR1 and CDR2 are LGHDT and YNNKEL (reference sequence). V lost 0 bases to trimming and J lost 1 base, with 10 bases between them. There are 17 residues in the CDR3. The CDR3 is CASSQDLDSSYNSPLHF. CDR3 sequence (DNA): TGTGCCAGCAGCCAAGATCTAGACAGTTCCTATAATTCACCCCTCCACTTT.

The CDR3 sequence is CASRPGMLYGYTF. In DNA, the CDR3 is TGTGCCAGCAGACCCGGGATGCTCTATGGCTACACCTTC. The V call is TRBV27, the J call TRBJ1-2, with D uncertain. The CDR3 length is 13 residues. Trimming removed 6 bases at V and 4 bases at J, with 12 bases between. CDR1 is MNHEY, CDR2 SMNVEV, per germline (reference sequence).

V gene TRBV3-1 (or the pseudogene TRBV3-2) combines with J gene TRBJ1-3; D gene uncertain. This CDR3 region has 14 residues. Trimming removed 1 base at V and 8 bases at J, with 12 bases between. Germline assignment: CDR1 LGHDT and CDR2 YNNKEL (reference sequence). This chain's CDR3 is CASSQVRYGDTIYF. The CDR3 nucleotides are TGTGCCAGCAGCCAAGTTAGGTACGGGGACACCATATATTTT.